This T cell receptor beta chain stems from a study of blood T cell repertoires in COVID-19 (dated by TCRdb to 2020 to 2021). Background for the entire study: The collaborator samples originated in the United States, Italy and Spain and spanned the acute and convalescent phases of COVID-19. The material from the prospective study consisted of cDNA or gDNA derived from T cells, B-cell-depleted T cells, or PBMCs. The dataset comprised deeply sampled blood TCRbeta repertoires from subjects exposed to, actively infected with, or recovered from COVID-19. The repertoires were released in a freely available public database meant as a resource for research on the immune response to SARS-CoV-2. The samples were drawn from the first 160 participants of the ongoing ImmuneRACE study and from under 1,500 subjects provided by 6 global collaborators. A de-identified subject ID, COVID-19 status, age in years and sex were almost always included in the sample metadata. Where HLA class I and class II types were available, the types were taken from metadata supplied by the sample provider, not from assay-based typing.

Note on this clone: Its antigen specificity is not known. No base qualities exist here, and no much larger clone lies one base off it.

TCRbeta CDR3 regions were amplified from genomic DNA using the immunoSEQ Assay, a bias-controlled multiplex PCR. Turning to the authors' computational methods: The number of nucleated cells in each sample was estimated from the amplification of reference gene primers within the assay. To quantify the absolute abundance of each unique TCRbeta CDR3 rearrangement, sequence reads were collapsed and filtered. For each sample, productive Simpson clonality was calculated as the square root of Simpson's diversity index across productive rearrangements. TCRdb obtained this table from immuneACCESS and retained in-frame rearrangements with V and J assigned. These tables miss some clones; where compared with another copy, unresolved V genes account for less than half of the shortfall, and the remainder is unexplained. The D gene and trimming were derived from the DNA, and the V and J assignments and clone size from that table. The sample includes hundreds of thousands of clones, with roughly 89% observed a single time. The ten largest make up roughly 8.6% of the sample.

The CDR3 measures 15 amino acids from cysteine to phenylalanine. The DNA shown is the 45-base CDR3, in frame from base 1. CDR1 is given as KGHSH and CDR2 as LQKENI, both from the germline V gene. For this chain, trimming is 3 bases at the V end and 6 bases at the J end, and the number of junction bases without a gene match is 6. The full study reports these points: Clinical and demographic metadata were provided uncurated, with the amount varying by source and participant.

Participants in the prospective study were enrolled through a virtual design, were aged about 18 to 100 years, and lived in fewer than 30 United States geographic areas. In the prospective study, participants were assigned to cohorts based on the clinical history participants reported in a screening survey and a study questionnaire. For ImmuneRACE Cohort 3, a participant was defined as recovered based on two consecutive negative NP/OP PCR tests, clearance by a healthcare professional, or resolution of symptoms. Each participant in the prospective study had whole blood, serum and a nasopharyngeal or oropharyngeal swab collected by mobile phlebotomists. Over an approximately two-month period, participants in the prospective study had the option of providing additional blood draws and questionnaires. Prospective study blood samples were shipped either frozen or at room temperature before DNA extraction.

The source of this sequence is a man aged 40-49 years who had recovered from COVID-19. The specimen was PBMCs or T cells enriched from blood (not recorded which). The receptor chain draws on TRBV18 and TRBJ1-5; TRBD1 lines up with 9 middle nucleotides. The CDR3 sequence is CASSPFRDRVQPQHF. The DNA reads as follows: TGTGCCAGCTCACCTTTCCGGGACAGGGTTCAGCCCCAGCATTTT.